One and the same sample provided the 32 T cell receptor beta chains below, sequenced in a study of graft-versus-host responses after intestinal transplantation. The antigens these receptors bind are not known. This table comes from immunoSEQ multiplex PCR, and its TCRdb copy is limited to in-frame clones, with some not included. The data show 90,000 to 120,000 clones, 87% seen once. The sample in question was unstimulated CD4+ T cells sorted from spleen or lymph node cells, obtained before transplant. The receptors were gathered from a human donor who was the organ donor for an intestinal transplant.

The V call is TRBV7-2, the J call TRBJ1-2; D ambiguous. V was shortened by 0 bases and J by 5 bases, with 16 bases between the two germline ends. Germline CDR1 SGHTA, CDR2 FQGNSA. The CDR3 is made up of 16 amino acids. This CDR3 is CASSLAGAGLGYGYTF. CDR3 coding DNA: TGTGCCAGCAGCTTAGCAGGTGCAGGCTTGGGGTATGGCTACACCTTC.

This chain joins TRBV5-1 and TRBJ2-7; D is undetermined. Trimming removed 0 bases at V and 2 bases at J, with 6 bases between. The CDR3 length is 13 residues. The germline V gene encodes CDR1 SGHRS and CDR2 YFSETQ. The CDR3 region is CASSLGGTYEQYF. Here the CDR3 DNA reads TGCGCCAGCAGCTTGGGGGGTACCTACGAGCAGTACTTC.

V gene TRBV18 combines with J gene TRBJ2-7, with 8 bases that match TRBD1. The V and J ends lost 2 bases and 4 bases, in that order; junction bases with no gene match: 7. The CDR3 length is 15 residues. Germline V gene sequence: CDR1 KGHSH, CDR2 LQKENI. For the CDR3, the DNA is TGTGCCAGCTCACCATACCTGGGACAGGCGTACGAGCAGTACTTC. Translation: CASSPYLGQAYEQYF.

There are a few counts of this clone. The chain has TRBV6-5 and TRBJ1-1; D unclear. Trimming removed 2 bases from V and 3 bases from J, with 13 bases in between. The V gene's germline CDR1 is MNHEY and CDR2 SVGAGI. The length of the CDR3 is 15 residues. CDR3 amino acids: CASSYIREGHTEAFF. The CDR3 DNA sequence: TGTGCCAGCAGTTACATACGGGAAGGGCACACTGAAGCTTTCTTT.

This chain links TRBV5-1 with TRBJ2-7, with D maybe TRBD2 (5 bases). Trimming shortened V by 0 bases and J by 3 bases, and 16 bases separated the two germline ends. There are 16 residues in the CDR3. Germline loops: CDR1 SGHRS, CDR2 YFSETQ. DNA for the CDR3: TGCGCCAGCAGCTTGGGCTCGTCGGGATTGGTCTACGAGCAGTACTTC. It specifies CASSLGSSGLVYEQYF.

The chain links TRBV5-1 to TRBJ2-3, with 12 positions matching TRBD2. Germline V gives CDR1 SGHRS, CDR2 YFSETQ. The CDR3 loop spans 17 amino acids. V shed 4 bases, J shed 5 bases, and the junction held 11 bases outside the gene matches. The CDR3 DNA reads as TGCGCCAGCAGCCTGACTAGCGGGGGAGGTTCGGGAGATACGCAGTATTTT. It is translated as CASSLTSGGGSGDTQYF.

V is TRBV5-1 and J is TRBJ2-2, with D possibly being TRBD1 or TRBD2 (6 bases each). Germline V lookup: CDR1 SGHRS, CDR2 YFSETQ. The ends were cut back, 9 bases at V and 4 bases at J, with 16 bases in the middle. This CDR3 region has 14 residues. The CDR3 DNA reads as TGCGCCACCTCACAGGGAGGCAGCACCGGGGAGCTGTTTTTT. Translating it yields CATSQGGSTGELFF.

The chain combines TRBV7-9 with TRBJ2-5, with no clear D. The V gene lost 2 bases and the J gene lost 3 bases, with 4 bases spanning the gap. CDR1 SEHNR and CDR2 FQNEAQ come from the germline V gene (reference sequence). The CDR3 is 12 residues long. DNA for the CDR3: TGTGCCAGCAGCTTACGGGAAGAGACCCAGTACTTC. It is translated as CASSLREETQYF.

The V call is TRBV4-2, the J call TRBJ2-5; 10 positions match TRBD2. CDR3 length equals 20 residues. CDR1 is LGHNA, CDR2 YNFKEQ, per germline. V trimming: 1 base; J trimming: 0 bases; junction bases outside the gene matches: 14. The CDR3, as DNA: TGTGCCAGCAGCCAAGGACTAGCGGGTAGCTTAACTAGGTACCAAGAGACCCAGTACTTC. Translated: CASSQGLAGSLTRYQETQYF.

The chain couples TRBV29-1 to TRBJ2-5; 8 bases are a match to TRBD2. CDR3 length: 14 amino acids. The trim removed 3 bases at V and 2 bases at J, leaving 5 bases unmatched. CDR1 is SQVTM, CDR2 ANQGSEA, per germline. This CDR3 reads CSVDGGAGQETQYF. The CDR3 region has the DNA TGCAGCGTTGACGGGGGGGCCGGGCAAGAGACCCAGTACTTC.

The V gene is TRBV6-5, the J gene TRBJ1-1; D is uncertain. Germline-derived CDR1 and CDR2 are MNHEY and SVGAGI. This CDR3 comprises 13 residues. The V end lost 6 bases, the J end lost 5 bases, and 13 bases lay between the germline ends. The CDR3 coding sequence is TGTGCCAGCAGCCGATCGGGGAAGACTGAAGCTTTCTTT. Protein: CASSRSGKTEAFF.

The chain couples TRBV30 to TRBJ2-5; no clear D gene. In germline, CDR1 is GTSNPN, CDR2 SVGIG (reference sequence). V was pared by 2 bases and J by 3 bases, with 10 bases between. The CDR3 is 13 amino acids. CDR3 sequence (DNA): TGTGCCTGGAGTTTGTTACAGAAAGAGACCCAGTACTTC. Its translation is CAWSLLQKETQYF.

V and J are TRBV5-6 and TRBJ2-1; weak D call: TRBD1 (5 bases). Trimming removed 0 bases from V and 7 bases from J, with 8 bases in between. The length of the CDR3 is 13 residues. Germline CDR1 and CDR2: SGHDT and YYEEEE. The CDR3 protein is CASSLGRANEQFF. CDR3 sequence (DNA): TGTGCCAGCAGCTTGGGCAGGGCTAATGAGCAGTTCTTC.

This clone was counted only a few times. The chain employs TRBV6-1 and TRBJ2-7; no definite D call. The CDR3 is 14 residues long. V dropped 1 base and J dropped 3 bases, with 10 bases sitting between them. The V gene's germline CDR1 is MNHNS and CDR2 SASEGT. CDR3 loop: CASSEDGRSYEQYF. The CDR3 nucleotides are TGTGCCAGCAGTGAAGACGGACGGAGCTACGAGCAGTACTTC.

The rearrangement joins TRBV11-2 to TRBJ1-3; the D gene is possibly TRBD1 (5 bases). The germline V and J ends were trimmed by 5 bases and 0 bases, with 17 bases remaining between them. The germline V gene has CDR1 SGHAT and CDR2 FQNNGV. This CDR3 contains 17 residues. This CDR3 reads CASSLTHSGFSGNTIYF. The CDR3 nucleotides read TGTGCCAGCAGCCTTACGCATTCAGGGTTCTCTGGAAACACCATATATTTT.

The chain has TRBV9 and TRBJ2-7; possible D gene TRBD1, 5 bases. The ends were cut back, 4 bases at V and 1 base at J, with 15 bases in the middle. Per the germline V gene, CDR1 is SGDLS and CDR2 is YYNGEE. CDR3 length: 15 amino acids. The CDR3 DNA follows: TGTGCCAGCAGCCAAAGTCCAGGGTTGTCCTACGAGCAGTACTTC. Translating it yields CASSQSPGLSYEQYF.

V is TRBV7-2 and J is TRBJ1-2; 9 bases align to TRBD1. Looked up from germline, CDR1 is SGHTA and CDR2 is FQGNSA. The CDR3 loop spans 14 amino acids. The ends lost 3 bases at V and 7 bases at J; junction bases unmatched: 6. CDR3 in DNA: TGTGCCAGCAGCTTCAAACGGACAGGGGCTGGCTACACCTTC. This sequence encodes CASSFKRTGAGYTF.

Only a few counts were recorded for this clone. The rearrangement uses TRBV7-2 and TRBJ1-1; tentatively, D is TRBD1 (5 bases). This CDR3 is built from 13 residues. Germline-derived CDR1 and CDR2 are SGHTA and FQGNSA. The V gene lost 3 bases and the J gene lost 6 bases, with 11 bases spanning the gap. The CDR3 sequence: CASSLQPGPEAFF. The CDR3 region has the DNA TGTGCCAGCAGCTTGCAACCGGGGCCTGAAGCTTTCTTT.

J is TRBJ2-7 and V is TRBV5-8; D unclear. The CDR3 extends over 13 amino acids. Trimming took 4 bases from V and 5 from J, leaving 13 bases between them. CDR1 is SGHTS and CDR2 is YDEGEE in the germline V gene. DNA for the CDR3: TGTGCCAGCAGCAGCCCTCCGATCCACGAGCAGTACTTC. Encoded protein: CASSSPPIHEQYF.

J is TRBJ2-4 and V is TRBV5-6; maybe TRBD2 (6 bases). V lost 4 bases and J lost 0, with 11 bases in between. The CDR3 spans 15 residues. Germline V gene data show CDR1 as SGHDT and CDR2 as YYEEEE. The CDR3 reads CASSLEGLAKNIQYF. CDR3 nucleotides: TGTGCCAGCAGCCTGGAGGGACTAGCCAAAAACATTCAGTACTTC.

V is TRBV6-1 and J is TRBJ1-1; TRBD1 matches 7 bases. The germline gives CDR1 MNHNS, CDR2 SASEGT. The CDR3 has 14 amino acids. After removal of 5 bases from V and 3 bases from J, the junction contained 6 bases not matched to a gene. The CDR3 DNA reads TGTGCCAGCAGTACAGGGGACCTTGACACTGAAGCTTTCTTT. Amino acid sequence: CASSTGDLDTEAFF.

The rearrangement joins TRBV6-1 to TRBJ2-1; 7 nucleotides match TRBD2. Germline loops: CDR1 MNHNS, CDR2 SASEGT. V gave up 4 bases and J gave up 8 bases; unmatched junction bases: 11. The CDR3 length is 15 residues. The CDR3 DNA reads TGTGCCAGCAGTGCCATAGGGACTACCCTCCATGAGCAGTTCTTC. Protein: CASSAIGTTLHEQFF.

The chain carries TRBV19 and TRBJ1-5; D gene uncertain. Germline CDR1 LNHDA, CDR2 SQIVND (reference sequence). The V gene lost 7 bases and the J gene lost 6 bases, with 10 bases spanning the gap. CDR3 length: 12 amino acids. The CDR3 region is CASNRGGQPQHF. CDR3 DNA: TGTGCCAGTAATCGCGGCGGTCAGCCCCAGCATTTT. The full variable domain, completed using reference TRBV19 and TRBJ1-5, is DGGITQSPKYLFRKEGQNVTLSCEQNLNHDAMYWYRQDPGQGLRLIYYSQIVNDFQKGDIAEGYSVSREKKESFPLTVTSAQKNPTAFYLCASNRGGQPQHFGDGTRLSIL.

The chain is built from TRBV4-2 and TRBJ2-7; D possibly corresponds to TRBD1 (5 bases). The CDR3 has 15 amino acids. V gave up 4 bases and J gave up 0 bases, with 13 bases separating them. Germline-derived CDR1 and CDR2 are LGHNA and YNFKEQ. Here the CDR3 reads CASSRTYTISYEQYF. CDR3 nucleotides: TGTGCCAGCAGCCGGACATATACAATCTCCTACGAGCAGTACTTC.

V and J are TRBV30 and TRBJ1-6; 10 bases align to TRBD1. The CDR3 loop spans 15 amino acids. J was trimmed by 7 bases and V by 2 bases; bases with no gene match: 5. Germline V gene data show CDR1 as GTSNPN and CDR2 as SVGIG (reference sequence). Written as DNA, the CDR3 is TGTGCCTGGAGTACGACAGGGGGCGCAAATTCACCCCTCCACTTT. It translates to CAWSTTGGANSPLHF.

The J gene is TRBJ2-1, the V gene TRBV6-1; 8 bases are shared with TRBD1. V trimming: 2 bases; J trimming: 1 base; junction bases outside the gene matches: 4. This CDR3 region has 16 residues. Looked up from germline, CDR1 is MNHNS and CDR2 is SASEGT. CDR3 bases: TGTGCCAGCAGTGAACTTCAGGGGGCGTCCTACAATGAGCAGTTCTTC. Translated, it gives CASSELQGASYNEQFF.

The V call is TRBV6-6, the J call TRBJ2-1; TRBD2 matches 10 bases. V trimming: 5 bases; J trimming: 4 bases; junction bases outside the gene matches: 5. The CDR3 loop spans 15 amino acids. Per the germline V gene, CDR1 is MNHNY and CDR2 is SVGAGI (reference sequence). The DNA for the CDR3 is TGTGCCAGCAGTGTAGCGGGAGGCTCATACAATGAGCAGTTCTTC. This codes for CASSVAGGSYNEQFF.

In DNA form, the CDR3 reads TGCGCCAGCAGCCTTGGCGGCAGGGAGAAAGGTTCACCCCTCCACTTT. As protein: CASSLGGREKGSPLHF. The chain has TRBV5-1 and TRBJ1-6, with D possibly matching TRBD1 (5 bases). Germline V CDR1 and CDR2: SGHRS, YFSETQ. The V end lost 4 bases, the J end lost 9 bases, and 20 bases lay between the germline ends. The length of the CDR3 is 16 residues.

V gene TRBV19 combines with J gene TRBJ1-5; 11 bases fit TRBD1. Germline CDR1 LNHDA, CDR2 SQIVND (reference sequence). Trimming cost V 4 bases and J 0 bases; bases outside gene matches: 17. CDR3 length equals 21 residues. The CDR3 protein is CASSTPGQGVFSGYSNQPQHF. CDR3 bases: TGTGCCAGTAGTACACCGGGACAGGGGGTTTTTTCGGGGTATAGCAATCAGCCCCAGCATTTT.

CDR3 region: CASSQRTGPSTGELFF. CDR3 in DNA: TGCGCCAGCAGCCAACGGACAGGGCCAAGCACCGGGGAGCTGTTTTTT. The rearrangement uses TRBV4-1 and TRBJ2-2; TRBD1 aligns across 8 bases. Germline V lookup: CDR1 MGHRA, CDR2 YSYEKL. With 2 bases clipped from V and 4 bases from J, the junction kept 6 bases outside the gene matches. The CDR3 totals 16 residues.

The chain couples TRBV2 to TRBJ2-7, with 14 bases aligning to TRBD2. The CDR3 has 16 residues. The trim removed 7 bases at V and 4 bases at J, leaving 9 bases unmatched. Germline V gene data show CDR1 as SNHLY and CDR2 as FYNNEI. The CDR3 coding sequence is TGTGCCAGCACTACCGGGACTAGCGGGAGCAGATACGAGCAGTACTTC. This encodes CASTTGTSGSRYEQYF.

J is TRBJ1-2 and V is TRBV6-5, with D possibly being TRBD1 (5 bases). The germline V and J ends were trimmed by 10 bases and 7 bases, with 10 bases remaining between them. The CDR3 contains 10 residues. Germline CDR1 MNHEY, CDR2 SVGAGI. For the CDR3, the DNA is TGTGCCACGGGGGAGTTTGGCTACACCTTC. It specifies CATGEFGYTF.